This TCR beta chain was recorded in a study of shared clonotypes between healthy human individuals. Sequencing used immunoSEQ multiplex PCR; TCRdb keeps in-frame clones, though not all of them. This table holds some 1.4 million clones, approximately 97% found once. Material: naive CD4+ T cells sorted from blood. Subset denoted: CD45RA+ positively selected. The clonotype originates from a man aged 30 to 39 in good health.

CDR3 sequence reads: CASSLVLGGGRNNEQFF. In nucleotides, the CDR3 is TGTGCCAGCAGCTTGGTTTTGGGCGGCGGGCGCAACAATGAGCAGTTCTTC. V gene TRBV5-4 combines with J gene TRBJ2-1; tentatively, D is TRBD2 (5 bases). In germline, CDR1 is SGHNT, CDR2 YYREEE (reference sequence). Trimming removed 0 bases from V and 5 bases from J, with 18 bases in between. The CDR3 consists of 17 residues.